This TCR beta chain was found in a study of tumor and adjacent non-tumor tissue in lung cancer. Study in general: Patients comprised about a dozen adenocarcinoma, a couple of squamous cell carcinoma and 1 small cell lung cancer.

This sample's RNA came from whole unsorted tissue. Per germline, CDR1 WNHNN and CDR2 SYGVQD (reference sequence). The CDR3 length is 15 residues. V shed 6 bases, J shed 4 bases, and the junction held 7 bases outside the gene matches. This clonotype was counted ten times or more. The library came from three nested PCR rounds adapted from ARM-PCR protocols. One entry per CDR3 protein, called by TCRdb with MiXCR from the multiplex PCR reads. In the table there are about 75,000 distinct CDR3 sequences, around four fifths of which are singletons. The chain joins TRBV10-1 to TRBJ2-3; 10 nucleotides match TRBD2. This sequence was found in a woman in her fifties or sixties with non-small cell lung cancer. The specimen was lung tumor tissue. DNA for the CDR3: TGCGCCAGCAGCCCCAGCGGGAGGGTAGCAGATACGCAGTATTTT. This translates into CASSPSGRVADTQYF.